These T cell receptor beta chains were read from a single sample in a study of CD8+CD57+ T cells in acquired aplastic anemia. TCRdb itself ran the reads through MiXCR, one entry per CDR3 protein. This table holds approximately 470,000 distinct CDR3 sequences, around a third found once. The specimen sequenced was sorted CD4+, CD8+, or CD8+CD57+ T cells (not recorded which) from PBMCs. The receptors here all came from a human donor with aplastic anemia. The CDR3 runs from the conserved cysteine through the conserved F or W. The D gene is left open where the match is weak. Some rows have no size entry. The others give once, few or many, or a class for an expanded clone.

cdr3_length j_call v_call clone_size d_call cdr3_aa cdr3_nt
16 TRBJ1-1 TRBV5-1 NA TRBD1 CASSLARGVTYTEAFF TGCGCCAGCAGCTTGGCCAGGGGGGTAACCTACACTGAAGCTTTCTTT
15 TRBJ1-1 TRBV10-1 NA NA CASSEWAGSSTEAFF TGCGCCAGCAGTGAGTGGGCAGGAAGTAGCACTGAAGCTTTCTTT
15 TRBJ2-5 TRBV7-2 many TRBD2 CASSYTSGGLETQYF TGTGCCAGCAGTTATACTAGCGGGGGCCTAGAGACCCAGTACTTC
13 TRBJ1-4 TRBV12-3/TRBV12-4 NA NA CASSLNELGQLFF TGTGCCAGCAGTTTAAACGAACTCGGACAACTGTTTTTT
10 TRBJ2-5 TRBV25-1 NA NA CPGRRETQYF TGTCCCGGTAGAAGGGAGACCCAGTACTTC
14 TRBJ1-5 TRBV6-5 NA NA CASSYGWGDQPQHF TGTGCCAGCAGTTACGGGTGGGGTGATCAGCCCCAGCATTTT
15 TRBJ2-6 TRBV7-2 many TRBD2 CASSRGDSGANVLTF TGTGCCAGCAGTCGGGGGGACTCTGGGGCCAACGTCCTGACTTTC
14 TRBJ1-1 TRBV3-1 NA TRBD1 CASSQGSQGARAFF TGTGCCAGCAGCCAAGGCTCACAGGGGGCGCGTGCTTTCTTT
17 TRBJ1-4 TRBV19 NA NA CASSRPDTLTTNEKLFF TGTGCCAGTAGTCGACCCGACACACTCACAACTAATGAAAAACTGTTTTTT
13 TRBJ2-5 TRBV10-3 many NA CAIMASVEETQYF TGTGCCATCATGGCTAGCGTTGAGGAGACCCAGTACTTC
15 TRBJ2-5 TRBV24-1 many TRBD1 CATSETQGAGETQYF TGTGCCACCAGTGAGACACAGGGGGCTGGAGAGACCCAGTACTTC
12 TRBJ1-6 TRBV12-3/TRBV12-4 NA NA CASSLSSPPLHF TGTGCCAGCAGTTTATCCTCCCCACCCCTCCACTTT
15 TRBJ1-5 TRBV4-3 NA NA CASSQEGQGRQPQHF TGCGCCAGCAGCCAAGAAGGCCAGGGGAGGCAGCCCCAGCATTTT
11 TRBJ2-7 TRBV7-2 NA NA CASSTQGEQYF TGTGCCAGCAGCACCCAGGGCGAGCAGTACTTC
15 TRBJ1-6 TRBV4-1 many NA CASSQDGTVNSPLHF TGCGCCAGCAGCCAAGATGGTACGGTAAATTCACCCCTCCACTTT
14 TRBJ1-2 TRBV20-1 few NA CSARVDRDPGGYTF TGCAGTGCTAGAGTTGATAGGGACCCGGGCGGCTACACCTTC
13 TRBJ1-2 TRBV4-3 many NA CASSQDRRAHYTF TGCGCCAGCAGCCAAGATCGCCGGGCTCACTACACCTTC
14 TRBJ2-1 TRBV29-1 NA NA CSVEAQELQRKQFF TGCAGCGTTGAAGCCCAGGAGTTACAGCGGAAGCAGTTCTTC
15 TRBJ2-1 TRBV29-1 NA NA CSAYFRDEAYNEQFF TGCAGTGCCTACTTCCGGGACGAAGCCTACAATGAGCAGTTCTTC
16 TRBJ1-1 TRBV4-1 NA NA CASSQDAGRWNTEAFF TGCGCCAGCAGCCAAGACGCCGGACGGTGGAACACTGAAGCTTTCTTT
16 TRBJ2-5 TRBV7-6 many NA CASSLRPVGTLETQYF TGTGCCAGCAGTCTCCGACCCGTCGGTACGCTAGAGACCCAGTACTTC
15 TRBJ1-6 TRBV2 NA NA CASSESGGYGSPLHF TGTGCCAGCAGTGAATCTGGGGGATACGGTTCACCCCTCCACTTT
15 TRBJ2-7 TRBV12-3/TRBV12-4 many TRBD1 CASSLDRGASYEQYF TGTGCCAGCAGTTTGGACAGGGGTGCCTCCTACGAGCAGTACTTC
18 TRBJ1-2 TRBV19 many NA CASSLSETTERGGYGYTF TGTGCCAGTAGCCTTTCAGAGACAACCGAGCGGGGTGGTTATGGCTACACCTTC
12 TRBJ2-2 TRBV10-1 many NA CARTVSTGELFF TGCGCCAGGACAGTTAGCACCGGGGAGCTGTTTTTT
13 TRBJ1-2 TRBV2 NA NA CASSDEGIYGYTF TGTGCCAGCAGTGACGAGGGGATATATGGCTACACCTTC